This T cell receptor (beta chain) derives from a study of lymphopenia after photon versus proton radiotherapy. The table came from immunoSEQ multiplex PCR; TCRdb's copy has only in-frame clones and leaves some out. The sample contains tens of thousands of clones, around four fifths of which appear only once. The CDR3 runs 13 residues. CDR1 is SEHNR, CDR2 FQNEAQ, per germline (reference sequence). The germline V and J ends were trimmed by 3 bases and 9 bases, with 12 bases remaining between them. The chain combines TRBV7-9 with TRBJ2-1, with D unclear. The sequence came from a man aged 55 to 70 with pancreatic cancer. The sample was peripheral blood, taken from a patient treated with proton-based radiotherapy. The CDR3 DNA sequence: TGTGCCAGCAGCTTCGAACACGAACGTGAGCAGTTCTTC. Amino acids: CASSFEHEREQFF.